One sample yielded the 14 T cell receptor beta chains listed below, sequenced in a study of post-analysis software for immune sequencing data. General study points: With TRBV5-6, TRBV5-1 and TRBV20-1 included, 4 to 6 TRBV segments were more frequent in patients than in controls.

Tagging with unique molecular identifiers was a feature of the TCR beta cDNA libraries. TCRdb itself ran the PCR reads through MiXCR, one entry per CDR3 protein. The table has about 560,000 distinct CDR3 sequences, around 47% seen once; the top ten hold more than 1.5%. These receptors lack a known antigen. Material for sequencing was blood. These TCRs come from a girl aged 10-17 years with multiple sclerosis.

This clonotype has a handful of counts. The chain uses TRBV29-1 and TRBJ2-3, with a possible D match to TRBD1 (6 bases). This CDR3 has 13 amino acids. The V gene's germline CDR1 is SQVTM and CDR2 ANQGSEA. Trimming removed 7 bases at V and 5 bases at J, with 16 bases between. DNA for the CDR3: TGCAGCGCCAAACAGGGTAAACAAGATACGCAGTATTTT. Its translation is CSAKQGKQDTQYF.

This chain links TRBV20-1 with TRBJ2-5; 8 positions agree with TRBD2. V dropped 5 bases and J dropped 5; count of bases not matched to a gene: 7. The CDR3 contains 13 residues. From germline, CDR1 is DFQATT and CDR2 SNEGSKA (reference sequence). CDR3 residues: CSASGGAWETQYF. The CDR3 coding sequence is TGCAGTGCTTCCGGGGGGGCCTGGGAGACCCAGTACTTC.

In its sample, this clonotype ranks as medium-sized (0.01 to 0.1%). V gene TRBV12-3 or TRBV12-4 combines with J gene TRBJ2-3; 13 bases map to TRBD2. Trimming removed 5 bases from V and 2 bases from J; junction bases left unmatched: 7. There are 17 residues in the CDR3. The CDR3 nucleotides read TGTGCCAGCAGTCCCACCGGGACTAGCGGGACCACAGATACGCAGTATTTT. Its protein is CASSPTGTSGTTDTQYF.

The chain has TRBV20-1 and TRBJ2-5; tentatively, D is TRBD2 (6 bases). CDR1 and CDR2 from the germline V gene are DFQATT and SNEGSKA (reference sequence). The CDR3 is made up of 14 amino acids. Deletions cut 0 bases from V and 2 bases from J, with 10 bases between. CDR3 sequence (DNA): TGCAGTGCTAGAGATAGTGGGACTCAAGAGACCCAGTACTTC. It codes for CSARDSGTQETQYF.

This clonotype was seen a few times. CDR3 in amino acids: CAIMETTEAYEQYF. The CDR3 bases are TGTGCCATCATGGAGACTACCGAAGCCTACGAGCAGTACTTC. This chain uses TRBV10-3 with TRBJ2-7; a weak D match, TRBD2 (5 bases). Germline V CDR1 and CDR2: ENHRY, SYGVKD. The CDR3 length is 14 residues. V lost 7 bases to trimming and J lost 2 bases, with 15 bases between them.

Comments on this clonotype: Mismatch with germline at one junction end may stem from a read error. The chain couples TRBV12-3 or TRBV12-4 to TRBJ2-1, with 12 bases fitting TRBD2. The CDR3 covers 17 residues. The chain's CDR3 is CASSLRGGTSGFNEQFF. The CDR3 DNA reads as TGTGCCAGCAGCTTGAGAGGAGGGACTAGCGGGTTCAATGAGCAATTCTTC.

This clonotype was recorded a few times. The rearrangement links TRBV7-2 to TRBJ2-1, with a weak D call TRBD2 (7 bases). CDR1 and CDR2 from the germline V gene are SGHTA and FQGNSA. The CDR3 has 16 amino acids. The V end was cut by 5 bases, the J end by 3 bases, with 17 bases between. The CDR3 region is CASSGAWGGIYNEQFF. CDR3 coding DNA: TGTGCCAGCAGCGGCGCATGGGGGGGCATCTACAATGAGCAGTTCTTC.

This clonotype was detected only a few times. The chain couples TRBV5-1 to TRBJ2-1; possibly TRBD1 for D (6 bases). The V gene lost 0 bases and the J gene lost 6 bases, with 22 bases spanning the gap. The CDR3 spans 18 residues. Germline V gives CDR1 SGHRS, CDR2 YFSETQ. In DNA form, the CDR3 reads TGCGCCAGCAGCTTGGATCGCAGGGACCGGCCACAGGGCAATGAGCAGTTCTTC. Residues: CASSLDRRDRPQGNEQFF.

The rearrangement uses TRBV12-3 or TRBV12-4 and TRBJ1-2; D is unresolved. This CDR3 has 13 residues. The germline V and J ends were trimmed by 6 bases and 8 bases, with 16 bases remaining between them. CDR3 in amino acids: CASSPPHGRGYTF. The DNA for the CDR3 is TGTGCCAGCAGCCCCCCTCATGGCAGGGGCTACACCTTC.

J is TRBJ1-1 and V is TRBV5-1; 11 bases align to TRBD1. The CDR3 is 16 amino acids. The V segment lost 2 bases and the J segment 5 bases; nucleotides outside the gene matches: 8. Per the germline V gene, CDR1 is SGHRS and CDR2 is YFSETQ. CDR3 sequence: CASSLGTGGSGTEAFF. The CDR3 DNA is TGCGCCAGCAGCTTAGGGACAGGGGGTTCGGGTACTGAAGCTTTCTTT.

The rearrangement links TRBV10-3 to TRBJ2-3, with unresolved D. Per germline, CDR1 ENHRY and CDR2 SYGVKD. V lost 0 bases and J lost 1, with 8 bases in between. This CDR3 spans 15 amino acids. The CDR3 region is CAISESFQGTDTQYF. The CDR3 nucleotides read TGTGCCATCAGTGAGTCGTTTCAGGGCACAGATACGCAGTATTTT.

In its sample, this clonotype was seen once. The rearrangement joins TRBV7-9 to TRBJ2-3; D unclear. This CDR3 has 17 amino acids. The germline gives CDR1 SEHNR, CDR2 FQNEAQ (reference sequence). Deletions cut 5 bases from V and 0 bases from J, with 18 bases between. In nucleotides, the CDR3 is TGTGCCAGCAGCCCTCAATACTTCCTTTCTAGCACAGATACGCAGTATTTT. As protein: CASSPQYFLSSTDTQYF. Filled out from reference TRBV7-9 and TRBJ2-3, the complete variable domain reads DTGVSQNPRHKITKRGQNVTFRCDPISEHNRLYWYRQTLGQGPEFLTYFQNEAQLEKSRLLSDRFSAERPKGSFSTLEIQRTEQGDSAMYLCASSPQYFLSSTDTQYFGPGTRLTVL.

This clonotype was picked up a small number of times. The V gene is TRBV5-1, the J gene TRBJ1-2; tentative D call: TRBD1 (6 bases). CDR1 is SGHRS, CDR2 YFSETQ, per germline. The CDR3 covers 13 residues. The V end lost 4 bases, the J end lost 8 bases, and 15 bases lay between the germline ends. The CDR3 DNA reads as TGCGCCAGCAGCACGACCGGGACAACGGGCTACACCTTC. Protein: CASSTTGTTGYTF.

The gene calls are TRBV20-1 and TRBJ1-1, with D perhaps matching TRBD1 (5 bases). The CDR3 covers 12 residues. Germline values: CDR1 DFQATT, CDR2 SNEGSKA (reference sequence). V was trimmed by 4 bases and J by 4 bases, leaving 10 bases between them. The CDR3 protein is CSANSGGTEAFF. The DNA for the CDR3 is TGCAGTGCTAATAGCGGGGGCACTGAAGCTTTCTTT.